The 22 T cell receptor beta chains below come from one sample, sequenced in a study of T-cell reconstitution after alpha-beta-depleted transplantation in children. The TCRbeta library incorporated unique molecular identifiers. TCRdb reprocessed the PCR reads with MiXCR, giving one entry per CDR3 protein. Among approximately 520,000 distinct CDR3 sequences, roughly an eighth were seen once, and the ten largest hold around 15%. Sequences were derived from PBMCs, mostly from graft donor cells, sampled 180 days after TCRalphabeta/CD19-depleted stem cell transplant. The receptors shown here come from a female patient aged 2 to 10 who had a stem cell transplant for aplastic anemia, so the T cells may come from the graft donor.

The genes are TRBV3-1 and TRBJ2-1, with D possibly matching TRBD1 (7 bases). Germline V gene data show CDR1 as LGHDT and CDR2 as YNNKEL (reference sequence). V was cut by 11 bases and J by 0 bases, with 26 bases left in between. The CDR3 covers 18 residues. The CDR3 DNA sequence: TGTGCCTTCAGCCAGGGGAACCGCGGGGACAGCTCCTACAATGAGCAGTTCTTC. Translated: CAFSQGNRGDSSYNEQFF.

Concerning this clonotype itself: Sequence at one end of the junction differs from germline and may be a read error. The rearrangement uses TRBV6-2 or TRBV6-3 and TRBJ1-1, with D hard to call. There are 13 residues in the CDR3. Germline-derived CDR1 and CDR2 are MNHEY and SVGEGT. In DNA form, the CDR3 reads TGTGCCAGCAGTTTCGGTTTGAACACTGACGCTTTCTTT. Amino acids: CASSFGLNTDAFF.

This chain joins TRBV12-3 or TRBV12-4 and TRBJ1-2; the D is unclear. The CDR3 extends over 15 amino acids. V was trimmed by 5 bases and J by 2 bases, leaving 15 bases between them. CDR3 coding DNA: TGTGCCAGCAGTCCTCAAAACCTTGTCAACTATGGCTACACCTTC. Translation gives CASSPQNLVNYGYTF.

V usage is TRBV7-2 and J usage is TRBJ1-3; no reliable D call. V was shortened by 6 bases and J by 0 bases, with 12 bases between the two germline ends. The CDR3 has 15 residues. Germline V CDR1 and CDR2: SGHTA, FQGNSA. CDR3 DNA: TGTGCCAGCAGTCTGACTTCTGTCTCTGGAAACACCATATATTTT. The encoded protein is CASSLTSVSGNTIYF.

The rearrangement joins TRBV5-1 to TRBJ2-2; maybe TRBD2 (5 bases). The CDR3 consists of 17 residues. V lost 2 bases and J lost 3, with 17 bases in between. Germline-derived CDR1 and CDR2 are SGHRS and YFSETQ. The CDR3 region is CASSFSWLARDTGELFF. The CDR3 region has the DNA TGCGCCAGCAGCTTTAGTTGGCTAGCCCGTGACACCGGGGAGCTGTTTTTT.

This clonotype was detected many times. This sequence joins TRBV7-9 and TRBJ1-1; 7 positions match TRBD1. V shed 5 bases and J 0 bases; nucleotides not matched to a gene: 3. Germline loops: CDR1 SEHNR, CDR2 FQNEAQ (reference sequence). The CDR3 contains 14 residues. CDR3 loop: CASSVTGMNTEAFF. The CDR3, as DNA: TGTGCCAGCAGCGTGACAGGGATGAACACTGAAGCTTTCTTT.

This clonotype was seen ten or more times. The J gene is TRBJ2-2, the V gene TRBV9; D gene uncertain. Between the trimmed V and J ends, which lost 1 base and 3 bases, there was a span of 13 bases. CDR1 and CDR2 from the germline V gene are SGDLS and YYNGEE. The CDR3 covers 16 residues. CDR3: CASSVRSQVDTGELFF. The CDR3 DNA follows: TGTGCCAGCAGCGTAAGGTCCCAGGTAGACACCGGGGAGCTGTTTTTT.

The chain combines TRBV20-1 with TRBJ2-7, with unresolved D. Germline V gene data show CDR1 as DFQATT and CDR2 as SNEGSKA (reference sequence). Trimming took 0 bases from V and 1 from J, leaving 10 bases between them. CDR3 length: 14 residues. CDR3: CSARDTKLSYEQYF. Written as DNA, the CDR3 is TGCAGTGCTAGAGATACGAAGTTATCCTACGAGCAGTACTTC.

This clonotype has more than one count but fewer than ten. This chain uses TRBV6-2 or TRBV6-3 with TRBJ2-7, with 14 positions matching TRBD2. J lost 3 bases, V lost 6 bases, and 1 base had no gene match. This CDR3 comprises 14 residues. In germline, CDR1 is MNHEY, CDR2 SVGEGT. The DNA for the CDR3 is TGTGCCAGCAGAGGACTAGCGGGAGGCTACGAGCAGTACTTC. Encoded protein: CASRGLAGGYEQYF.

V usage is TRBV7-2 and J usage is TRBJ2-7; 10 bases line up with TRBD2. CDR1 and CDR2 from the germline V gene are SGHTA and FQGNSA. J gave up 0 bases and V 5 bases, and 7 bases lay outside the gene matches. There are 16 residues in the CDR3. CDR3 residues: CASSPQAGGRSYEQYF. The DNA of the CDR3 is TGTGCCAGCAGCCCCCAAGCGGGAGGGCGCTCCTACGAGCAGTACTTC.

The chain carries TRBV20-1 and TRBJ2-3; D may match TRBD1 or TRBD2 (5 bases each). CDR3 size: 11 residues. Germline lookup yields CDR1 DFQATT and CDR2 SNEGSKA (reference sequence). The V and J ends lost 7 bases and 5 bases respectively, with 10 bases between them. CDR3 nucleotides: TGCAGTGTTTGGGGGAAAGATACGCAGTATTTT. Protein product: CSVWGKDTQYF.

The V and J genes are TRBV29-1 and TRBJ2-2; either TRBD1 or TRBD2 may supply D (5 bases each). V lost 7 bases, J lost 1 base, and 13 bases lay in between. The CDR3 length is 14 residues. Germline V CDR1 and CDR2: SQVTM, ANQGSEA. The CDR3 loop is CSAIGTVNTGELFF. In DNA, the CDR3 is TGCAGCGCAATTGGGACGGTGAACACCGGGGAGCTGTTTTTT.

CDR3 sequence reads: CASSIQTGTENTEAFF. The CDR3 nucleotides are TGTGCCAGCAGCATCCAAACCGGGACAGAAAACACTGAAGCTTTCTTT. The chain combines TRBV21-1 with TRBJ1-1; the tabulated D call, TRBD1, remains unverified against the DNA. TRBV21-1 is a pseudogene. CDR3 length: 16 residues.

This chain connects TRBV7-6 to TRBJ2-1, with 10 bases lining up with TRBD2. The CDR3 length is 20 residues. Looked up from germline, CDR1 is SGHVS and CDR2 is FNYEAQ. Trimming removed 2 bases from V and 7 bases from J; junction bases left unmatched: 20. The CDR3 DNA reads TGTGCCAGCAGCTTAAAATGGGCCGAAGCGGGAGGGCCTCTAGTTAATGAGCAGTTCTTC. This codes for CASSLKWAEAGGPLVNEQFF.

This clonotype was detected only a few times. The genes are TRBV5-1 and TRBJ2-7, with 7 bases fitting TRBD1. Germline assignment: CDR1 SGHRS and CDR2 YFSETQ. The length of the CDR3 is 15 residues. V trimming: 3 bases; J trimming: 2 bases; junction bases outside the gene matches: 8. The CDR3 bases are TGCGCCAGCAGCTCTCAGGGGGTTCGGACCTACGAGCAGTACTTC. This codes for CASSSQGVRTYEQYF. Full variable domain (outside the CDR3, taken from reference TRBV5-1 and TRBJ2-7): KAGVTQTPRYLIKTRGQQVTLSCSPISGHRSVSWYQQTPGQGLQFLFEYFSETQRNKGNFPGRFSGRQFSNSRSEMNVSTLELGDSALYLCASSSQGVRTYEQYFGPGTRLTVT.

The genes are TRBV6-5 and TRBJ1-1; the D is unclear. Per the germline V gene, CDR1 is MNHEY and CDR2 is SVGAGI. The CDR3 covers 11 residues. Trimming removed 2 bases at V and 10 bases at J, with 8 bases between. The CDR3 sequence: CASSYPPLAFF. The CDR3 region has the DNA TGTGCCAGCAGTTACCCACCTCTAGCTTTCTTT.

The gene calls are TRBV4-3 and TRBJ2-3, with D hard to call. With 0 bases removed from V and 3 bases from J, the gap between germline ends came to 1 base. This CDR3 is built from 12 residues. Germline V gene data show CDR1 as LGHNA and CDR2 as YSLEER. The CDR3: CASSQETDTQYF. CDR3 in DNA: TGCGCCAGCAGCCAAGAGACAGATACGCAGTATTTT.

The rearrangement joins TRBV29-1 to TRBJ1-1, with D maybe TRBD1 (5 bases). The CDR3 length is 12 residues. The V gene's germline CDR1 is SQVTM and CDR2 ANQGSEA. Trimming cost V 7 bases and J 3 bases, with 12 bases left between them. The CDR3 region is CSAGEGDTEAFF. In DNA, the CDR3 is TGCAGCGCGGGGGAGGGAGACACTGAAGCTTTCTTT.

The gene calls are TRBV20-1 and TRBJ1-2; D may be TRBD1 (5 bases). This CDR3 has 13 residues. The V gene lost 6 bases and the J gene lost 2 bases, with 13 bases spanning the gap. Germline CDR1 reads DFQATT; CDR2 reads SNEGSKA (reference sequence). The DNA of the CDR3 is TGCAGTGCCCAAAACCGGGACAACTATGGCTACACCTTC. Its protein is CSAQNRDNYGYTF.

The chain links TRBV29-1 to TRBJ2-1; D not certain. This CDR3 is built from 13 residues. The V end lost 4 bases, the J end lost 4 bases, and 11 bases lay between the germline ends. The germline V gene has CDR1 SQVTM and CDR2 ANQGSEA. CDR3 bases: TGCAGCGTTGTAAGGACCCTATACAATGAGCAGTTCTTC. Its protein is CSVVRTLYNEQFF.

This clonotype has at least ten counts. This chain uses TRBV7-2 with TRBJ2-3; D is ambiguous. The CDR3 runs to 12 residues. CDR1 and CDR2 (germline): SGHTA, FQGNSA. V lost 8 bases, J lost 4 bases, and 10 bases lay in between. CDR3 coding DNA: TGTGCCAGCTCCCTCTCCGCAGATACGCAGTATTTT. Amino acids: CASSLSADTQYF. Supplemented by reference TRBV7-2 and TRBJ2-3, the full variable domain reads GAGVSQSPSNKVTEKGKDVELRCDPISGHTALYWYRQSLGQGLEFLIYFQGNSAPDKSGLPSDRFSAERTGGSVSTLTIQRTQQEDSAVYLCASSLSADTQYFGPGTRLTVL.

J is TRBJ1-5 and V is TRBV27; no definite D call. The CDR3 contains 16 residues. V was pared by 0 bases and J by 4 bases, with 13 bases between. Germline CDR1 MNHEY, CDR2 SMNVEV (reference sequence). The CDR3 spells CASSLSALGKNQPQHF. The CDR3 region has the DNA TGTGCCAGCAGTTTATCGGCACTCGGGAAGAATCAGCCCCAGCATTTT.